In its sample, the clone carrying this T cell receptor (beta chain) was seen many times. These data belong to a study of blood T cells in healthy people across ages. V gave up 5 bases and J gave up 2 bases, with 12 bases separating them. The CDR3 has 14 amino acids. Germline V lookup: CDR1 SGHVS, CDR2 FQNEAQ. Each sample yielded at least 5 micrograms of PBMC total RNA. Combining a sample-barcoded 5' primer with a J-beta primer mix, a second PCR ran for roughly 7 to 11 cycles. Each TCR beta cDNA got a 12-nucleotide random molecular identifier. Each of the samples gave a minimum of 3 million paired-end reads that contained CDR3. TCRdb used MiXCR to reprocess the 5' RACE reads, holding one entry per CDR3 protein. The table shows 590,000 or so distinct CDR3 sequences, with roughly 31% occurring only once.

The origin of this receptor is a woman aged 80 or over in good health. Sequenced material: blood. This sequence joins TRBV7-8 and TRBJ1-1, with D tentatively TRBD1 (5 bases). CDR3 sequence reads: CASSLAGYNTEAFF. DNA of the CDR3: TGTGCCAGCAGCCTCGCAGGGTATAACACTGAAGCTTTCTTT.